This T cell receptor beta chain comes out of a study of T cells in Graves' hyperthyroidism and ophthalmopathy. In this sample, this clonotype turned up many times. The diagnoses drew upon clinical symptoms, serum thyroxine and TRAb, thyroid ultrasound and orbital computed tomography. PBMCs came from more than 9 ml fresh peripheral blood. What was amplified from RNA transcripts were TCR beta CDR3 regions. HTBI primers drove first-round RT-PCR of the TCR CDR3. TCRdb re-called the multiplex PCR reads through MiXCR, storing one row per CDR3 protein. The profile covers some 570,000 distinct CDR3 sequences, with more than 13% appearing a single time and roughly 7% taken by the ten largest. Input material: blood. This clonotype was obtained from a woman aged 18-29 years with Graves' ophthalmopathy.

CDR3 in DNA: TGTGCCAGCAGCTTATTAGGGGGTACTGATCGGTGGGCCACTGAAGCTTTCTTT. Translation: CASSLLGGTDRWATEAFF. V gene TRBV7-9 combines with J gene TRBJ1-1, with D possibly TRBD1 on 6 matching bases. The CDR3 runs to 18 residues. Germline V lookup: CDR1 SEHNR, CDR2 FQNEAQ (reference sequence). V was clipped by 2 bases and J by 4 bases, with 23 bases between them.